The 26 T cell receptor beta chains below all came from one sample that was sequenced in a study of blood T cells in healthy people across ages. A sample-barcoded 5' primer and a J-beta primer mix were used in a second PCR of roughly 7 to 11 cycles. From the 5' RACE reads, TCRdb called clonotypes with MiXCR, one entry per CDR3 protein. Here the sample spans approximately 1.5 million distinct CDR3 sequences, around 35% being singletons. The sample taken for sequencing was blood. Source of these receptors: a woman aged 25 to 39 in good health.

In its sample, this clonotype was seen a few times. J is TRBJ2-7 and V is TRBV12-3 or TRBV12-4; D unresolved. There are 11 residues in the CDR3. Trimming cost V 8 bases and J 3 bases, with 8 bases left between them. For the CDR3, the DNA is TGTGCCAGCGGGAAGCACTACGAGCAGTACTTC. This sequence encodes CASGKHYEQYF.

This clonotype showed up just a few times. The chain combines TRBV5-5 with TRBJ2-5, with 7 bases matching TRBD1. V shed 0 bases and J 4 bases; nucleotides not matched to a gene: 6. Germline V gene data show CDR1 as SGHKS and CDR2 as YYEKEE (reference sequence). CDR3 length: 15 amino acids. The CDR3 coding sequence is TGTGCCAGCAGCTTGGTGGGGGCAGGGGGAGAGACCCAGTACTTC. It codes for CASSLVGAGGETQYF.

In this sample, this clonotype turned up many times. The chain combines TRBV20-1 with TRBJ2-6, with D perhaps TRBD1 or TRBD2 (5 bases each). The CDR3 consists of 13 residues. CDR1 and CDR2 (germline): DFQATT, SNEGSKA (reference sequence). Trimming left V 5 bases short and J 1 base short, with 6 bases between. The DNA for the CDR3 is TGCAGTGCTTGGGGGTCTGGGGCCAACGTCCTGACTTTC. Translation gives CSAWGSGANVLTF.

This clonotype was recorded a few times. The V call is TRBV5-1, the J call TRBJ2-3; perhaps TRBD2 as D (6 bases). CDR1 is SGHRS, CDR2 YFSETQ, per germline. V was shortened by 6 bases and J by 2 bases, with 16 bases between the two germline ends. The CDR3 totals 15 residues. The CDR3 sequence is CASNFGGPLTDTQYF. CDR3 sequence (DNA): TGCGCCAGCAACTTCGGGGGACCTCTCACAGATACGCAGTATTTT.

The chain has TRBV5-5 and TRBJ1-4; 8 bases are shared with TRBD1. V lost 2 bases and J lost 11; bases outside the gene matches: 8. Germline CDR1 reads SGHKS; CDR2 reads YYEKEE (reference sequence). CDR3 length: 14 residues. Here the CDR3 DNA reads TGTGCCAGCAGCTTACAGACAGGGGTTAAGAAACTGTTTTTT. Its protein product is CASSLQTGVKKLFF.

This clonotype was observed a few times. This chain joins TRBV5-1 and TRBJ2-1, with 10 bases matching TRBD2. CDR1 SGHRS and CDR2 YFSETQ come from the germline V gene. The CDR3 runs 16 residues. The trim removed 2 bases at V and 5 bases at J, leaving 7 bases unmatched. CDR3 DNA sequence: TGCGCCAGCAGCTTCCGGACTAGCGGTAACGACAATGAGCAGTTCTTC. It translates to CASSFRTSGNDNEQFF.

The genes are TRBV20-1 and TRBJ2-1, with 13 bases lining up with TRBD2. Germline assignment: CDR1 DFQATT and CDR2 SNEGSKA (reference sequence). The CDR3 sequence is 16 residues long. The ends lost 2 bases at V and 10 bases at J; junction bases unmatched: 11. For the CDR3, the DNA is TGCAGTGCTAGACCCCCTACTAGCGGGAGGGCAGGGGAGCAGTTCTTC. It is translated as CSARPPTSGRAGEQFF.

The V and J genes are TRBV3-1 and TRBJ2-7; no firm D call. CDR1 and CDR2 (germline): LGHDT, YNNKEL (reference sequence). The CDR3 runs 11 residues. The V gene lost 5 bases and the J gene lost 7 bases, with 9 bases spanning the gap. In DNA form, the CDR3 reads TGTGCCAGCAGCTCGTTTTGGGAGCAGTACTTC. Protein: CASSSFWEQYF.

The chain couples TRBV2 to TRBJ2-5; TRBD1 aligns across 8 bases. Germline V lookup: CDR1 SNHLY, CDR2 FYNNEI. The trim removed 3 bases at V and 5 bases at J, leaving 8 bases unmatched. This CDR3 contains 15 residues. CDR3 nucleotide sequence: TGTGCCAGCAGTGACCAAAAAAGGACAGGGGAGACCCAGTACTTC. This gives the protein CASSDQKRTGETQYF. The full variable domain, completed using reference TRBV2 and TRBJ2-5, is EPEVTQTPSHQVTQMGQEVILRCVPISNHLYFYWYRQILGQKVEFLVSFYNNEISEKSEIFDDQFSVERPDGSNFTLKIRSTKLEDSAMYFCASSDQKRTGETQYFGPGTRLLVL.

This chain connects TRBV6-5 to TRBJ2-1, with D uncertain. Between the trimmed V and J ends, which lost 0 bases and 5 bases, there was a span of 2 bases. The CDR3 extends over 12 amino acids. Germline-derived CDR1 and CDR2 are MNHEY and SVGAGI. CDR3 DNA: TGTGCCAGCAGTTACTCAAACAATGAGCAGTTCTTC. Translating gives CASSYSNNEQFF.

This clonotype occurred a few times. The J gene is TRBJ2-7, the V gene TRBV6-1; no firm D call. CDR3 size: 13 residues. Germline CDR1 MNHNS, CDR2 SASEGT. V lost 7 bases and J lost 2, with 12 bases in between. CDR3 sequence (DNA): TGTGCCAGCAATTTGGACCCAACCTACGAGCAGTACTTC. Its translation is CASNLDPTYEQYF.

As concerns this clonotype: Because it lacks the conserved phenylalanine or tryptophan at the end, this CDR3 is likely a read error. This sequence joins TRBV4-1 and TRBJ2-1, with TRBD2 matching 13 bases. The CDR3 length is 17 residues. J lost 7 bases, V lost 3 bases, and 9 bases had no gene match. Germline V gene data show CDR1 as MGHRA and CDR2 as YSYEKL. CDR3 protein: CASSHAPGTSGINEQFV. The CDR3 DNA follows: TGCGCCAGCAGCCACGCACCCGGGACTAGCGGGATTAATGAGCAGTTCGTC.

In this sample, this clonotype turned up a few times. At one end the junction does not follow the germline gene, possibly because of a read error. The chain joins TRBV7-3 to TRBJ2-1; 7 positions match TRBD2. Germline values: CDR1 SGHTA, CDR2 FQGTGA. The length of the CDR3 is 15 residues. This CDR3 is CASSLRGGPYIEQFF. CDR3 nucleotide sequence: TGTGCCAGCAGCTTACGGGGAGGGCCTTACATTGAGCAGTTCTTC. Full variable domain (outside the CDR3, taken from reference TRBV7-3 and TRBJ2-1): GAGVSQTPSNKVTEKGKYVELRCDPISGHTALYWYRQSLGQGPEFLIYFQGTGAADDSGLPNDRFFAVRPEGSVSTLKIQRTERGDSAVYLCASSLRGGPYIEQFFGPGTRLTVL.

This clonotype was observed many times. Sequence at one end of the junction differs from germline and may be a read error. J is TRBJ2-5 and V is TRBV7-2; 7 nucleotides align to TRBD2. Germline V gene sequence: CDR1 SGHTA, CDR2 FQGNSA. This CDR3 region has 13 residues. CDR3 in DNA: TGTGCCAGCAGCCTAGCGGCCGGGCGGACCCAGTACTTC. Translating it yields CASSLAAGRTQYF.

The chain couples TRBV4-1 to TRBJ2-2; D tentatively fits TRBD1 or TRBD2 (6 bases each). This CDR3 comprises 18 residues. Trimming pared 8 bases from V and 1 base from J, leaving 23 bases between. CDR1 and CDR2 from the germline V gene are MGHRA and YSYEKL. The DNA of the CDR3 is TGCGCCAGCGGATCCCGAGGAGGGGAACAGGGGAACACCGGGGAGCTGTTTTTT. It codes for CASGSRGGEQGNTGELFF.

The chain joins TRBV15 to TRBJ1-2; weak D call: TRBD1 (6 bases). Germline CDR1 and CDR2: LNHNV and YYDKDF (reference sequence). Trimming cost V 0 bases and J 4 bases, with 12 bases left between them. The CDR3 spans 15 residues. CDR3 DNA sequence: TGTGCCACCAGCAGAGACGGGACACCCTTCTATGGCTACACCTTC. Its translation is CATSRDGTPFYGYTF.

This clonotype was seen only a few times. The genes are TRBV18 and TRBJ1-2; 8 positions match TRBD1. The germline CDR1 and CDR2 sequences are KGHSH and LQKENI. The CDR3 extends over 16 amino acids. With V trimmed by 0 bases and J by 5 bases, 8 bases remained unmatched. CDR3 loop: CASSPPEGQVRYGYTF. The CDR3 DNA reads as TGTGCCAGCTCACCACCCGAGGGACAGGTTCGATATGGCTACACCTTC. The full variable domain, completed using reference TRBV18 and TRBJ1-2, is NAGVMQNPRHLVRRRGQEARLRCSPMKGHSHVYWYRQLPEEGLKFMVYLQKENIIDESGMPKERFSAEFPKEGPSILRIQQVVRGDSAAYFCASSPPEGQVRYGYTFGSGTRLTVV.

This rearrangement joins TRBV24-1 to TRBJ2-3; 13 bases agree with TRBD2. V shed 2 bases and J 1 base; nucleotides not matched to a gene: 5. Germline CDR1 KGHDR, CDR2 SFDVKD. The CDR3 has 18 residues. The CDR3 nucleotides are TGTGCCACCAGTGATTACCTCGGGACTAGCGGGGGCACAGATACGCAGTATTTT. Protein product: CATSDYLGTSGGTDTQYF.

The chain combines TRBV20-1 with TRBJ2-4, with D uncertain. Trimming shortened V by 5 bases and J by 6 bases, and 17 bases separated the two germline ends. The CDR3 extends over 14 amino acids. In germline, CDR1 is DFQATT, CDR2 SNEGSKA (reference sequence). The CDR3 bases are TGCAGTGCTGGATTATCGTCAGATTCAAACATTCAGTACTTC. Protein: CSAGLSSDSNIQYF.

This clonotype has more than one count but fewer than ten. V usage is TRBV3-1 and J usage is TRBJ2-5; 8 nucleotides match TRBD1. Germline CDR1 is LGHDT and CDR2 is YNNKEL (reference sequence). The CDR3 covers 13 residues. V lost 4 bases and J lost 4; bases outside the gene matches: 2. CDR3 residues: CASSRDRSETQYF. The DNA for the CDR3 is TGTGCCAGCAGCCGGGACAGGTCAGAGACCCAGTACTTC.

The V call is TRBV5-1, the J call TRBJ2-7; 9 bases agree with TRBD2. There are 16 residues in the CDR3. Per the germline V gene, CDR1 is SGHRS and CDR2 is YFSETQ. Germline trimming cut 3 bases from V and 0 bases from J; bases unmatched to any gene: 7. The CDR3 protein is CASSSGSGSTSYEQYF. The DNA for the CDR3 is TGCGCCAGCAGCTCGGGTAGCGGGAGTACCTCCTACGAGCAGTACTTC. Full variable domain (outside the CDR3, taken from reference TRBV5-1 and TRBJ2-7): KAGVTQTPRYLIKTRGQQVTLSCSPISGHRSVSWYQQTPGQGLQFLFEYFSETQRNKGNFPGRFSGRQFSNSRSEMNVSTLELGDSALYLCASSSGSGSTSYEQYFGPGTRLTVT.

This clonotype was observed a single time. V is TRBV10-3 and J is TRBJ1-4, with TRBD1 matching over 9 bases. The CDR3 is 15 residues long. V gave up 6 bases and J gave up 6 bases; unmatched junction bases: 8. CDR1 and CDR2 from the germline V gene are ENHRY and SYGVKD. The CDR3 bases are TGTGCCATCAGCGTTGGACAGGGGAACCATGAAAAACTGTTTTTT. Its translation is CAISVGQGNHEKLFF.

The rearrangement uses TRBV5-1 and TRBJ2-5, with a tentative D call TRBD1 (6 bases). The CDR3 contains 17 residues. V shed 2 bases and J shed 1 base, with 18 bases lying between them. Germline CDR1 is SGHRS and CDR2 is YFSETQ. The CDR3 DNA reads TGCGCCAGCAGCTTAAAGGTTTGGCAGGGGTCCCAAGAGACCCAGTACTTC. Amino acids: CASSLKVWQGSQETQYF. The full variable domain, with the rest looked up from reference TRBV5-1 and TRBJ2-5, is KAGVTQTPRYLIKTRGQQVTLSCSPISGHRSVSWYQQTPGQGLQFLFEYFSETQRNKGNFPGRFSGRQFSNSRSEMNVSTLELGDSALYLCASSLKVWQGSQETQYFGPGTRLLVL.

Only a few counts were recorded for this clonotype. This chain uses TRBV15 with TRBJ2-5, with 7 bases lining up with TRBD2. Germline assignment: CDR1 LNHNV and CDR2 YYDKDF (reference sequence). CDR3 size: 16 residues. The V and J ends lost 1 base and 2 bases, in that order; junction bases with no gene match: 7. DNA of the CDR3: TGTGCCACCAGCAGAGCCGATGTCGGGGGGCAAGAGACCCAGTACTTC. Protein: CATSRADVGGQETQYF. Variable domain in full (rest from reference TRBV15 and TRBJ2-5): DAMVIQNPRYQVTQFGKPVTLSCSQTLNHNVMYWYQQKSSQAPKLLFHYYDKDFNNEADTPDNFQSRRPNTSFCFLDIRSPGLGDTAMYLCATSRADVGGQETQYFGPGTRLLVL.

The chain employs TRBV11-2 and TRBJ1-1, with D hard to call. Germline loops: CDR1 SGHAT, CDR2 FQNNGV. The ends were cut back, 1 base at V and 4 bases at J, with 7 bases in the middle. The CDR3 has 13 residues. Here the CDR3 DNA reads TGTGCCAGCAGCTTAGTCGGACTCACTGAAGCTTTCTTT. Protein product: CASSLVGLTEAFF.

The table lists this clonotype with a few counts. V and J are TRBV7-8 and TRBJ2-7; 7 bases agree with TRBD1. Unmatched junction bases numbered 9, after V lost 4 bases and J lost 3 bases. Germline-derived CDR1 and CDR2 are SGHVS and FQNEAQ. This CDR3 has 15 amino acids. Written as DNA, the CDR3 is TGTGCCAGCAGCTCCCAAAGAGGACAGGTCTACGAGCAGTACTTC. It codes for CASSSQRGQVYEQYF.